This T cell receptor beta chain was retrieved from a study of metastatic and nonmetastatic thyroid tumors. Study background: Thyroid patients, malignant and benign, had repertoires compared across blood and tumor or nodule tissue. Study-wide points: Within blood and tumor, benign nodules reportedly had significantly lower TCR beta diversity than malignant thyroid tumors did.

Germline V gives CDR1 KGHSH, CDR2 LQKENI. The V end lost 1 base, the J end lost 1 base, and 5 bases lay between the germline ends. CDR3 length equals 13 residues. Each patient went into thyroid surgery without having received any treatment. This clone was found many times. Its antigen is unknown. Authors' processing steps: CDR3 was compared across clinicopathological groups, and the resulting differences were used to build a distant-metastasis classifier for papillary thyroid cancer. TCRdb reanalyzed the PCR reads with MiXCR. For this entry, the V and J calls and clone size follow TCRdb and not the study's own pipeline. Here the sample spans around 30,000 clones, around a quarter being singletons.

Sequencing was performed on blood. The V call is TRBV18, the J call TRBJ2-7; D possibly corresponds to TRBD2 (5 bases). The clonotype originates from a female donor with papillary thyroid cancer or a benign thyroid nodule (not recorded which). Some clones in this sample may be carry-over from other donors' samples. The CDR3 DNA sequence: TGTGCCAGCTCACCACGGAGGTCCTACGAGCAGTACTTC. Amino acids: CASSPRRSYEQYF.